The text below deals with one T cell receptor beta chain. This sample is part of a study of cytomegalovirus exposure and HLA in healthy donors. CDR3 length: 13 amino acids. Trimming removed 0 bases from V and 4 bases from J, with 6 bases in between. Germline V CDR1 and CDR2: LNHNV, YYDKDF (reference sequence). Researchers ran the PCR with 60 Vbeta and 13 Jbeta primers. Libraries were prepared by immunoSEQ multiplex PCR; TCRdb keeps only in-frame clonotypes and omits some of them. Counted here are over 200,000 clones, 70% to 80% occurring once; the ten biggest clones make up less than 3%. This chain links TRBV15 with TRBJ2-5, with a tentative D call TRBD1 (5 bases). The origin of this receptor is a woman aged 55-70 years in good health and CMV-seropositive. Sequencing input: PBMCs. CDR3 amino acids: CATSRDRVETQYF. CDR3 nucleotide sequence: TGTGCCACCAGCAGAGACAGGGTAGAGACCCAGTACTTC.